Listed here are 26 T cell receptor beta chains from one sample, sequenced in a study of T cell changes during pregnancy in multiple sclerosis. Here immunoSEQ multiplex PCR was the method, and the copy in TCRdb shows in-frame clones only, minus some. The sample has just under 20,000 clones; around 89% are singletons. The specimen comprised CD8+ T cells from peripheral blood mononuclear cells, sampled in the second trimester of pregnancy. These receptors were collected from a female donor in good health, enrolled as a control in a pregnancy study.

This chain links TRBV19 with TRBJ2-1, with D maybe TRBD2 (5 bases). Trimming left V 4 bases short and J 10 bases short, with 8 bases between. CDR1 LNHDA and CDR2 SQIVND come from the germline V gene (reference sequence). This CDR3 has 11 amino acids. As DNA, the CDR3 is TGTGCCAGTAGTACTAGCTGGGAGCAGTTCTTC. This gives the protein CASSTSWEQFF.

The chain recombines TRBV5-4 with TRBJ2-3, with 8 nucleotides matching TRBD2. Germline loops: CDR1 SGHNT, CDR2 YYREEE (reference sequence). This CDR3 is built from 15 residues. After removal of 1 base from V and 11 bases from J, the junction contained 12 bases not matched to a gene. CDR3 bases: TGTGCCAGCAGCTTGCCAGCGGGAGCCCCTTCGGGGCAGTATTTT. This translates into CASSLPAGAPSGQYF.

Of note for this clone: One end of the junction does not line up with germline, which may come from a read error. The chain combines TRBV7-8 with TRBJ1-2, with 9 bases lining up with TRBD1. Per germline, CDR1 SGHVS and CDR2 FQNEAQ. CDR3 length equals 14 residues. In DNA, the CDR3 is TGTGCCAGCAGCCCCAGGGACAGGGTATATGGCCACACCTTC. Translating it yields CASSPRDRVYGHTF. Using reference TRBV7-8 and TRBJ1-2 for the parts outside the CDR3, the full variable domain is GAGVSQSPRYKVAKRGQDVALRCDPISGHVSLFWYQQALGQGPEFLTYFQNEAQLDKSGLPSDRFFAERPEGSVSTLKIQRTQQEDSAVYLCASSPRDRVYGHTFGSGTRLTVV.

V usage is TRBV19 and J usage is TRBJ1-5, with TRBD1 matching over 11 bases. Germline assignment: CDR1 LNHDA and CDR2 SQIVND (reference sequence). The CDR3 spans 16 residues. Trimming removed 7 bases from V and 6 bases from J; junction bases left unmatched: 11. DNA of the CDR3: TGTGCCAGTAACGACAGTGGACAGGGGGCTACTCAGCCCCAGCATTTT. Amino acid sequence: CASNDSGQGATQPQHF.

Within the sample, this clone is medium-sized. The CDR3 DNA reads as TGTGCCAGCAGTGAATCAGGTGAAGGCTCACCCCTCCACTTT. It specifies CASSESGEGSPLHF. The chain links TRBV6-1 to TRBJ1-6; D remains ambiguous. This CDR3 contains 14 residues. The ends were cut back, 2 bases at V and 10 bases at J, with 12 bases in the middle. In germline, CDR1 is MNHNS, CDR2 SASEGT.

This clone was counted a single time. The CDR3 coding sequence is TGTGCCAGCACCCCTCGCCTGGGGGGTGGTGGAGATACGCAGTATTTT. This sequence encodes CASTPRLGGGGDTQYF. This chain joins TRBV27 and TRBJ2-3, with D possibly being TRBD2 (6 bases). V lost 7 bases, J lost 5 bases, and 22 bases lay in between. Per germline, CDR1 MNHEY and CDR2 SMNVEV (reference sequence). The CDR3 consists of 16 residues.

The CDR3 spells CASSARGTSGRNEQYF. DNA of the CDR3: TGTGCCAGCAGCGCCCGCGGGACTAGCGGGAGGAACGAGCAGTACTTC. J is TRBJ2-7 and V is TRBV2, with 15 bases identical to TRBD2. Trimming took 6 bases from V and 5 from J; bases not matched to a gene: 8. There are 16 residues in the CDR3. Germline V gene lookup returns CDR1 SNHLY and CDR2 FYNNEI. Variable domain in full (rest from reference TRBV2 and TRBJ2-7): EPEVTQTPSHQVTQMGQEVILRCVPISNHLYFYWYRQILGQKVEFLVSFYNNEISEKSEIFDDQFSVERPDGSNFTLKIRSTKLEDSAMYFCASSARGTSGRNEQYFGPGTRLTVT.

Comments on this clone: The junction and the germline gene differ at one end; a read error may be behind it. This rearrangement joins TRBV30 to TRBJ1-1; D uncertain. Germline CDR1 and CDR2: GTSNPN and SVGIG (reference sequence). This CDR3 has 12 residues. DNA for the CDR3: TGTGCCTGGAGCCCACAGAACGCTGAAGCTTTCTTT. It codes for CAWSPQNAEAFF.

V is TRBV7-8 and J is TRBJ2-7, with a tentative D call TRBD2 (6 bases). Deletions cut 4 bases from V and 0 bases from J, with 13 bases between. CDR1 and CDR2 (germline): SGHVS, FQNEAQ. The CDR3 contains 15 residues. Here the CDR3 DNA reads TGTGCCAGCAGCTCCAGTTCGACTAGCTCCTACGAGCAGTACTTC. Amino acids: CASSSSSTSSYEQYF.

The chain carries TRBV11-2 and TRBJ1-5; 7 nucleotides align to TRBD1. V trimming: 5 bases; J trimming: 5 bases; junction bases outside the gene matches: 12. The CDR3 has 16 amino acids. The germline V gene has CDR1 SGHAT and CDR2 FQNNGV. Here the CDR3 reads CASSRKAGGNYQPQHF. CDR3 coding DNA: TGTGCCAGCAGCAGAAAGGCAGGGGGTAACTATCAGCCCCAGCATTTT.

V gene TRBV7-9 combines with J gene TRBJ2-7, with D perhaps matching TRBD1 (6 bases). Germline V CDR1 and CDR2: SEHNR, FQNEAQ (reference sequence). The CDR3 is 15 amino acids. The ends were cut back, 5 bases at V and 0 bases at J, with 14 bases in the middle. In DNA form, the CDR3 reads TGTGCCAGCAGCCTAGGATGGGACAACTCCTACGAGCAGTACTTC. Translating gives CASSLGWDNSYEQYF. The full variable domain, completed using reference TRBV7-9 and TRBJ2-7, is DTGVSQNPRHKITKRGQNVTFRCDPISEHNRLYWYRQTLGQGPEFLTYFQNEAQLEKSRLLSDRFSAERPKGSFSTLEIQRTEQGDSAMYLCASSLGWDNSYEQYFGPGTRLTVT.

By share, this clone ranks as medium-sized. This CDR3 is CARSLEQVGQPQHF. The CDR3 region has the DNA TGTGCCAGAAGCTTGGAACAGGTGGGTCAGCCCCAGCATTTT. The V call is TRBV5-3, the J call TRBJ1-5; TRBD1 might be the D (5 bases). TRBV5-3 has ORF status, its function being uncertain. Deletions cut 0 bases from V and 6 bases from J, with 10 bases between. The CDR3 covers 14 residues.

This chain uses TRBV19 with TRBJ2-3, with 9 bases matching TRBD2. This CDR3 has 14 amino acids. With V trimmed by 6 bases and J by 4 bases, 5 bases remained unmatched. Germline V gene data show CDR1 as LNHDA and CDR2 as SQIVND (reference sequence). The CDR3 loop reads CASSGGRAADTQYF. In DNA, the CDR3 is TGTGCCAGTAGCGGCGGGAGGGCCGCAGATACGCAGTATTTT.

The CDR3 DNA is TGTGCCAGCAGCTTAGAGGGGGCCCAAGAGACCCAGTACTTC. Translation: CASSLEGAQETQYF. V gene TRBV13 combines with J gene TRBJ2-5; TRBD1 matches at 7 bases. With V trimmed by 1 base and J by 1 base, 0 bases remained unmatched. This CDR3 is built from 14 residues. From germline, CDR1 is PRHDT and CDR2 FYEKMQ (reference sequence).

This clone occurred once. The CDR3 here is CASSLLTSGSYEQYF. The CDR3, as DNA: TGTGCCAGCAGCTTATTAACTAGCGGCTCCTACGAGCAGTACTTC. The V call is TRBV7-6, the J call TRBJ2-7, with 8 bases matching TRBD2. The V and J ends lost 2 bases and 0 bases, in that order; junction bases with no gene match: 3. The CDR3 has 15 amino acids. Per germline, CDR1 SGHVS and CDR2 FNYEAQ.

In the case of this clone: Lacking the conserved final phenylalanine or tryptophan, this CDR3 likely reflects a read error. The DNA is omitted, as the CDR3 cannot be located on it reliably, and the CDR3 follows TCRdb's listing. The rearrangement links TRBV5-8 to TRBJ1-2; TRBD1 was called by the table and not checked on the DNA. The CDR3 length equals 11 residues, ends included. Germline V CDR1 and CDR2: SGHTS, YDEGEE. CDR3 protein: CASSIDLGDRV.

J is TRBJ1-4 and V is TRBV19; TRBD1 is a possible D gene (6 bases). This CDR3 contains 15 residues. The germline V gene encodes CDR1 LNHDA and CDR2 SQIVND (reference sequence). The V end lost 5 bases, the J end lost 0 bases, and 10 bases lay between the germline ends. The CDR3 loop reads CASSVDSATNEKLFF. CDR3 bases: TGTGCCAGTAGTGTGGACAGTGCAACTAATGAAAAACTGTTTTTT.

The gene calls are TRBV11-2 and TRBJ2-3, with D perhaps TRBD1 (6 bases). CDR1 and CDR2 from the germline V gene are SGHAT and FQNNGV. The CDR3 covers 15 residues. V was clipped by 0 bases and J by 3 bases, with 10 bases between them. CDR3 sequence: CASSLEAGETDTQYF. CDR3 nucleotide sequence: TGTGCCAGCAGCTTAGAGGCAGGGGAGACAGATACGCAGTATTTT.

The chain links TRBV29-1 to TRBJ2-7; D may be TRBD1 (5 bases). V lost 3 bases and J lost 0, with 6 bases in between. The CDR3 has 12 residues. Per germline, CDR1 SQVTM and CDR2 ANQGSEA. DNA of the CDR3: TGCAGCGTTGAGGACACCTCCTACGAGCAGTACTTC. Translated, it gives CSVEDTSYEQYF.

This chain uses TRBV7-9 with TRBJ1-2; D is possibly TRBD1 (6 bases). V was trimmed by 5 bases and J by 4 bases, leaving 14 bases between them. The CDR3 has 14 amino acids. CDR1 is SEHNR, CDR2 FQNEAQ, per germline (reference sequence). The CDR3 reads CASSLGGQIYGYTF. In DNA, the CDR3 is TGTGCCAGCAGCCTCGGGGGGCAGATCTATGGCTACACCTTC.

CDR3 sequence (DNA): TGTGCCAGCAGCGTAGGGACTAGCTACAATGAGCAGTTCTTC. Residues: CASSVGTSYNEQFF. This chain connects TRBV9 to TRBJ2-1; the match to TRBD2 covers 7 bases. This CDR3 is 14 amino acids long. Germline CDR1 is SGDLS and CDR2 is YYNGEE. V was clipped by 0 bases and J by 3 bases; unmatched bases: 0.

The V gene is TRBV29-1, the J gene TRBJ1-1; D is undetermined. Germline loops: CDR1 SQVTM, CDR2 ANQGSEA. The CDR3 consists of 13 residues. V gave up 5 bases and J gave up 6 bases, with 16 bases separating them. CDR3 in amino acids: CSVYVEALSEAFF. The CDR3 DNA reads TGCAGCGTTTACGTCGAGGCCCTCTCTGAAGCTTTCTTT. Together with reference TRBV29-1 and TRBJ1-1, the CDR3 gives the full variable domain: SAVISQKPSRDICQRGTSLTIQCQVDSQVTMMFWYRQQPGQSLTLIATANQGSEATYESGFVIDKFPISRPNLTFSTLTVSNMSPEDSSIYLCSVYVEALSEAFFGQGTRLTVV.

The chain is built from TRBV12-5 and TRBJ2-7; 8 bases fit TRBD1. Germline CDR1 and CDR2: LGHNT and FRNRAP. This CDR3 contains 14 residues. The J segment lost 6 bases and the V segment lost 2 bases, leaving 6 bases of the junction unmatched. CDR3 in DNA: TGTGCTAGTGGTTTGCGGACAGGGTTCTTCGAGCAGTACTTC. Its protein is CASGLRTGFFEQYF.

This rearrangement joins TRBV5-1 to TRBJ1-4; D is uncertain. The V and J ends lost 0 bases and 5 bases respectively, with 14 bases between them. Germline loops: CDR1 SGHRS, CDR2 YFSETQ. CDR3 length: 16 amino acids. Here the CDR3 reads CASSLESAAGNEKLFF. The CDR3 DNA follows: TGCGCCAGCAGCTTGGAATCGGCAGCGGGAAATGAAAAACTGTTTTTT.

The V and J genes are TRBV7-9 and TRBJ2-7; the match to TRBD1 covers 9 bases. The CDR3 extends over 15 amino acids. J lost 6 bases, V lost 6 bases, and 12 bases had no gene match. Germline V CDR1 and CDR2: SEHNR, FQNEAQ (reference sequence). CDR3 nucleotide sequence: TGTGCCAGCAGGGCTCCACAGGGGGCCCTTGGCGAGCAGTACTTC. Its protein product is CASRAPQGALGEQYF.

CDR3 in DNA: TGTGCCAGCAGCTTAGTGGACAGCAGCCTATATGGCTACACCTTC. It encodes CASSLVDSSLYGYTF. The genes are TRBV13 and TRBJ1-2; TRBD1 might be the D (6 bases). V gave up 1 base and J gave up 5 bases, with 14 bases separating them. The V gene's germline CDR1 is PRHDT and CDR2 FYEKMQ (reference sequence). This CDR3 contains 15 residues.